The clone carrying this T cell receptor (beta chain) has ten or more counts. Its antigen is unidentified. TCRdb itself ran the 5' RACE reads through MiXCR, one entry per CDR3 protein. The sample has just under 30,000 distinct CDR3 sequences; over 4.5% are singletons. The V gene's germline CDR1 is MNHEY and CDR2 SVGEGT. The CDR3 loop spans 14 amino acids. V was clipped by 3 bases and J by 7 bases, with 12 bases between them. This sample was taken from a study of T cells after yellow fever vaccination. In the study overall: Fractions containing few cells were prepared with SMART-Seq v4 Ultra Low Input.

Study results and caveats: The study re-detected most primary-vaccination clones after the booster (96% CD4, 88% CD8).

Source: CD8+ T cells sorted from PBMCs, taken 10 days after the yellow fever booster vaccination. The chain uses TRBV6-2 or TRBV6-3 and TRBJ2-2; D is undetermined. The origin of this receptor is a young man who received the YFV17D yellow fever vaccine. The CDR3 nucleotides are TGTGCCAGCAGTTATTCTACTACGGGCGGGGAGCTGTTTTTT. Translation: CASSYSTTGGELFF.